One T cell receptor beta chain is described in this entry. It lacks a known antigen. Base quality data are lacking; no much larger clone is found one base away. The immunoSEQ Assay, a bias-controlled multiplex PCR, was used to amplify TCRbeta CDR3 regions from genomic DNA. The paper's data handling went like this. Within the assay, amplification of reference gene primers was used to estimate how many nucleated cells each sample contained. Sequence reads were collapsed and filtered to measure the absolute abundance of every unique TCRbeta CDR3 rearrangement. For each sample, productive Simpson clonality was calculated by taking the square root of Simpson's diversity index across productive rearrangements. Sourced from immuneACCESS, this table was stored by TCRdb with only in-frame sequences that have V and J called. A share of the clones is absent; for the studies checked, an unresolved V gene accounts for under half, and the remainder has no known explanation. V, J and clone size reflect that table, while D and trimming were determined from the DNA. The sample table records about 160,000 clones; about four fifths of these occur just once. The ten largest clones add up to more than 2% of the sample.

This sample was taken from a study of blood T cell repertoires in COVID-19 (TCRdb year 2020). Turning to the overall study: Samples covering the acute and convalescent phases of COVID-19 were provided by collaborators in the United States, Italy and Spain. Deeply sampled blood TCRbeta repertoires from subjects exposed to, actively infected with, or recovered from COVID-19 were included in the dataset. A de-identified subject ID, COVID-19 status, age in years and sex were almost always included in the sample metadata. Where available, HLA class I and class II types were taken from metadata supplied by the sample provider and were not determined by assay-based typing. The material from the prospective study consisted of cDNA or gDNA derived from T cells, B-cell-depleted T cells, or PBMCs. The repertoires were made available in a free public database intended to serve as a resource for research on the immune response to SARS-CoV-2. The samples were drawn from two sources: the first 160 participants of the ongoing ImmuneRACE study, and 950 to 1,500 subjects contributed by 6 global collaborators. The paper as a whole reports these results and caveats: The quantity of clinical and demographic metadata differed by source and by participant and was supplied without curation.

The collaborating institutions used their own protocols to collect whole blood in K2EDTA tubes. For TCRbeta analysis, collaborator samples were shipped as frozen whole blood, as isolated PBMCs, or as DNA extracted from either sample type. CDR1 and CDR2 are drawn from the germline V gene: MNHEY, SVGAGI. The CDR3 runs 15 residues from the cysteine to the phenylalanine. Only the CDR3 DNA is retained, 45 bases long and in frame from the first base. V and J are truncated by 7 bases and 1 base respectively, leaving an intervening sequence of 11 bases. This chain is built from TRBV6-5 and TRBJ2-6, with the D gene not clear enough to name. The material sequenced was peripheral blood. This receptor was identified in a man between 65 and 85 years old with acute or convalescent COVID-19. The CDR3 reads CASTPAESGANVLTF. The DNA sequence reads TGTGCCAGCACCCCCGCGGAGTCTGGGGCCAACGTCCTGACTTTC.